The clone carrying this T cell receptor (beta chain) has just a few counts. The antigen remains undetermined. V lost 4 bases to trimming and J lost 3 bases, with 14 bases between them. The CDR3 loop spans 16 amino acids. Germline V CDR1 and CDR2: SGHRS, YFSETQ. These data originate in a study of T-cell memory formation after mild COVID-19. Study results and caveats: Still unconfirmed is whether the second-wave clones peaking on day 37 recognized SARS-CoV-2. Contracting CD4+ clones lay largely in CM and EM, with CD8+ ones residing in EMRA.

Each CDR3 protein is one row after TCRdb ran MiXCR on the 5' RACE reads. Among approximately 230,000 distinct CDR3 sequences listed, about a sixth were seen once. V and J are TRBV5-1 and TRBJ2-6, with D perhaps matching TRBD1 (6 bases). The clonotype originates from a man in his late teens or twenties who had mild COVID-19 (a few samples of this study predate the infection). Cell type and time point are not known. Sequenced sample: PBMCs or a T cell subset sorted from them (not recorded which). CDR3 bases: TGCGCCAGCAGCACCCCACAGGGAAGTGGGGCCAACGTCCTGACTTTC. This encodes CASSTPQGSGANVLTF.